These T cell receptor beta chains were read from a single sample in a study of shared clonotypes between healthy human individuals. Libraries were prepared by immunoSEQ multiplex PCR; TCRdb keeps only in-frame clonotypes and omits some of them. The sample shows under 750,000 clones, approximately 77% of them seen only once. Sample: memory CD4+ T cells sorted from blood. The receptors were gathered from a woman in her twenties or thirties in good health. Both conserved end residues are part of each CDR3. The D gene is left open where the match is weak. The size of a clone is reported for some rows only, either as once, few or many, or as a class for expanded clones.

clone size	D gene	V gene	J gene	CDR3 protein	CDR3 DNA
-	TRBD2	TRBV7-2	TRBJ2-5	CASSTGLAGKETQYF	TGTGCCAGCAGCACGGGACTAGCGGGGAAAGAGACCCAGTACTTC
-	-	TRBV25-1	TRBJ2-2	CASSLLGTGELFF	TGTGCCAGCAGTCTGCTGGGTACCGGGGAGCTGTTTTTT
-	-	TRBV5-1	TRBJ1-2	CASRSGTRDYGYTF	TGCGCCAGCAGGTCCGGGACGCGGGACTATGGCTACACCTTC
-	-	TRBV11-2	TRBJ2-1	CASSQGQIQYNEQFF	TGTGCCAGCAGCCAAGGACAGATCCAGTACAATGAGCAGTTCTTC
once	-	TRBV11-1	TRBJ1-1	CASSLFGDTEAFF	TGTGCCAGCAGCTTATTTGGAGACACTGAAGCTTTCTTT
-	-	TRBV7-9	TRBJ1-6	CASSKGTSVRVLPLHF	TGTGCCAGCAGCAAAGGGACATCAGTAAGGGTATTACCCCTCCACTTT
-	-	TRBV29-1	TRBJ2-6	CSVPGPGANVLTF	TGCAGCGTTCCGGGGCCTGGGGCCAACGTCCTGACTTTC
-	-	TRBV9	TRBJ1-2	CASSVANTGTEYGYTF	TGTGCCAGCAGCGTAGCTAATACAGGGACGGAGTATGGCTACACCTTC
-	-	TRBV6-6	TRBJ1-4	CASGYFTGKYNEKLFF	TGTGCCAGCGGTTATTTTACAGGGAAATATAATGAAAAACTGTTTTTT
-	TRBD1	TRBV2	TRBJ1-5	CASSGDRGGNQPQHF	TGTGCCAGCAGTGGGGACAGGGGCGGCAATCAGCCCCAGCATTTT
-	TRBD1	TRBV5-1	TRBJ1-4	CASSKDRLNEKLFF	TGCGCCAGCAGCAAGGACAGGCTTAATGAAAAACTGTTTTTT
-	TRBD2	TRBV5-1	TRBJ2-1	CASSRAREGNEQFF	TGCGCCAGCAGCCGAGCGCGGGAGGGCAATGAGCAGTTCTTC
-	-	TRBV5-1	TRBJ1-5	CASSRRQDPNQPQHF	TGCGCCAGCAGCAGGCGACAGGACCCCAATCAGCCCCAGCATTTT
-	-	TRBV4-1	TRBJ2-3	CASSQTPNPGTDTQYF	TGCGCCAGCAGCCAAACTCCTAATCCCGGCACAGATACGCAGTATTTT
many	-	TRBV6-4	TRBJ2-3	CASSPTDDTDTQYF	TGTGCCAGCAGTCCAACCGATGATACAGATACGCAGTATTTT
many	-	TRBV25-1	TRBJ2-5	CASSESLGGTELQETQYF	TGTGCCAGCAGTGAATCGTTAGGAGGTACTGAACTACAAGAGACCCAGTACTTC
-	-	TRBV10-3	TRBJ2-1	CAISDFGNRSYNEQFF	TGTGCCATCAGTGATTTCGGTAATCGCTCCTACAATGAGCAGTTCTTC
-	TRBD2	TRBV19	TRBJ2-1	CASSVGTSGYNEQFF	TGTGCCAGTAGTGTAGGGACTAGCGGTTACAATGAGCAGTTCTTC
-	TRBD2	TRBV5-1	TRBJ2-7	CASSLGPSGTYEQYF	TGCGCCAGCAGCCTAGGACCTAGCGGAACCTACGAGCAGTACTTC
-	-	TRBV6-6	TRBJ2-5	CASSFRDGYLDQYF	TGTGCCAGCAGTTTCCGGGACGGTTACTTGGACCAGTACTTC
-	-	TRBV5-5	TRBJ1-5	CASSQEGGTDQPQHF	TGTGCCAGCAGCCAAGAAGGGGGAACGGATCAGCCCCAGCATTTT
-	TRBD1	TRBV30	TRBJ1-2	CAWANRGLNYGYTF	TGTGCCTGGGCTAACAGGGGTTTGAACTATGGCTACACCTTC
-	-	TRBV2	TRBJ1-5	CASSMVSPGNQPQHF	TGTGCCAGCAGTATGGTCAGCCCTGGCAATCAGCCCCAGCATTTT
-	TRBD2	TRBV6-6	TRBJ2-7	CASSQTSGRWEQYF	TGTGCCAGCAGCCAGACTAGCGGGAGATGGGAGCAGTACTTC
-	-	TRBV2	TRBJ1-5	CASSVRADNQPQHF	TGTGCCAGCAGTGTTCGGGCAGACAATCAGCCCCAGCATTTT
-	-	TRBV28	TRBJ1-5	CASRRRDFSNAGQPQHF	TGTGCCAGCAGGAGAAGGGATTTTTCTAATGCGGGTCAGCCCCAGCATTTT
few	-	TRBV6-1	TRBJ2-3	CASREGFSGGDTQYF	TGTGCCAGCAGGGAAGGATTCTCTGGAGGGGATACGCAGTATTTT
-	-	TRBV27	TRBJ1-3	CATAINSGNTIYF	TGTGCCACCGCTATCAACTCTGGAAACACCATATATTTT
-	-	TRBV27	TRBJ1-2	CASSPPPGFGYGYTF	TGTGCCAGCAGTCCCCCCCCAGGGTTCGGCTATGGCTACACCTTC
-	TRBD1	TRBV27	TRBJ2-7	CASKRDREFGEQYF	TGTGCCAGCAAAAGGGACAGGGAGTTTGGGGAGCAGTACTTC
few	TRBD1	TRBV2	TRBJ1-1	CASSASDRGVHTEAFF	TGTGCCAGCAGTGCCTCGGACAGGGGTGTTCACACTGAAGCTTTCTTT
once	TRBD1	TRBV25-1	TRBJ1-5	CASSGPGQGGQPQHF	TGTGCCAGCAGTGGACCGGGACAGGGAGGTCAGCCCCAGCATTTT
-	TRBD1	TRBV29-1	TRBJ1-1	CSVTGTGSISTEAFF	TGCAGCGTGACCGGGACAGGGAGTATTAGCACTGAAGCTTTCTTT
-	-	TRBV4-2	TRBJ2-3	CASSQDLMSGRTNTQYF	TGTGCCAGCAGCCAAGATCTTATGAGCGGGCGGACGAATACGCAGTATTTT
-	-	TRBV5-4	TRBJ1-1	CASSLNVLNTEAFF	TGTGCCAGCAGCTTGAATGTGTTGAACACTGAAGCTTTCTTT
-	-	TRBV2	TRBJ1-1	CASSVSDRITEAFF	TGTGCCAGCAGTGTCTCTGACAGGATCACTGAAGCTTTCTTT
many	TRBD2	TRBV23-1	TRBJ2-7	CARGGRGCYEQYF	TGCGCCAGGGGCGGGAGGGGTTGTTACGAGCAGTACTTC
once	TRBD2	TRBV15	TRBJ2-1	CATSSKTSGNNEQFF	TGTGCCACCAGCAGTAAGACTAGCGGTAACAATGAGCAGTTCTTC
-	-	TRBV7-9	TRBJ2-7	CASSLDSRGSYEQYF	TGTGCCAGCAGCTTAGACTCACGAGGGTCGTACGAGCAGTACTTC
-	TRBD2	TRBV5-1	TRBJ2-7	CASSFLAGVSYEQYF	TGCGCCAGCAGCTTTCTAGCGGGAGTGTCTTACGAGCAGTACTTC
few	-	TRBV28	TRBJ1-1	CATHRRTTEAAFF	TGTGCCACTCACCGGAGGACTACAGAGGCGGCTTTCTTT
-	-	TRBV5-5	TRBJ1-3	CASSWRREALGWNF	TGTGCCAGCAGCTGGAGGCGGGAGGCCCTTGGTTGGAATTTT
few	-	TRBV4-1	TRBJ1-5	CASSQYGEINQPQHF	TGCGCCAGCAGCCAATACGGGGAGATCAATCAGCCCCAGCATTTT
-	TRBD2	TRBV6-4	TRBJ2-1	CASSDSTGGNNEQFF	TGTGCCAGCAGTGACTCGACGGGGGGGAACAATGAGCAGTTCTTC
few	-	TRBV18	TRBJ1-5	CASSGQDDQPQHF	TGTGCCAGCTCCGGGCAGGATGATCAGCCCCAGCATTTT
-	-	TRBV1	TRBJ2-7	CTSSQATGDLCEQYF	TGCACCAGCAGCCAGGCAACGGGAGACCTTTGCGAGCAGTACTTC
many	-	TRBV11-2	TRBJ1-3	CASSSKTPSSGNTIYF	TGTGCCAGCAGCTCGAAGACACCAAGCTCTGGAAACACCATATATTTT
-	TRBD1	TRBV2	TRBJ2-1	CASRGDSYNEQFF	TGTGCCAGCAGGGGGGACAGTTACAATGAGCAGTTCTTC
-	TRBD2	TRBV25-1	TRBJ2-1	CASSEVAGNFEQFF	TGTGCCAGCAGTGAAGTAGCGGGAAACTTTGAGCAGTTCTTC
once	-	TRBV30	TRBJ2-1	CAWNWDHVDEQFF	TGTGCCTGGAATTGGGACCATGTCGATGAGCAGTTCTTC
-	TRBD1	TRBV10-3	TRBJ1-2	CAISDPGQGISYGYTF	TGTGCCATCAGTGACCCGGGACAGGGTATTAGCTATGGCTACACCTTC
few	-	TRBV28	TRBJ2-7	CASSFGVVADSYEQYF	TGTGCCAGCAGCTTTGGGGTGGTAGCGGACTCCTACGAGCAGTACTTC
few	TRBD2	TRBV7-3	TRBJ2-3	CASSSYQSGGDTQYF	TGTGCCAGCAGCTCCTACCAGTCGGGGGGAGATACGCAGTATTTT
-	-	TRBV18	TRBJ2-3	CASSTGVLSSTDTQYF	TGTGCCAGCTCAACTGGGGTCCTCTCGAGCACAGATACGCAGTATTTT
-	-	TRBV5-6	TRBJ1-2	CASSLQRANYGYTF	TGTGCCAGCAGTCTTCAGCGCGCTAACTATGGCTACACCTTC
-	-	TRBV5-4	TRBJ2-3	CASSLVSRDGDTQYF	TGTGCCAGCAGCTTGGTCTCCCGGGATGGAGATACGCAGTATTTT
-	TRBD2	TRBV11-2	TRBJ2-7	CASSSGLAGASYEQYF	TGTGCCAGCAGCAGCGGACTAGCGGGGGCCAGCTACGAGCAGTACTTC